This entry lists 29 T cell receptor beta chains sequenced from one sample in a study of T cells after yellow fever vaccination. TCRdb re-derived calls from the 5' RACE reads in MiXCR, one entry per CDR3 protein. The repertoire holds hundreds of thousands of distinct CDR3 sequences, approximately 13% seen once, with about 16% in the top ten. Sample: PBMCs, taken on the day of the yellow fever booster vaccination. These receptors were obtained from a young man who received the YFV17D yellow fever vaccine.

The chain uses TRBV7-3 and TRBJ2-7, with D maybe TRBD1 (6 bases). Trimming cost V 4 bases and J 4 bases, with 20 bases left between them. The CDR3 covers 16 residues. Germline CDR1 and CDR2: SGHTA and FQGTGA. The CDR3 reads CASSSRTEQHSYEQYF. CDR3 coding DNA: TGTGCCAGCAGCTCCAGGACAGAGCAGCATTCTTACGAGCAGTACTTC.

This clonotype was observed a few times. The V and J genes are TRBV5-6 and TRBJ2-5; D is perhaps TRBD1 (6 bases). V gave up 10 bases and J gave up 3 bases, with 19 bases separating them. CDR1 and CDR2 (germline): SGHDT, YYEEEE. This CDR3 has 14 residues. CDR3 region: CASSRGMNKETQYF. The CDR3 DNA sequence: TGTGCCTCCTCCAGGGGAATGAATAAAGAGACCCAGTACTTC.

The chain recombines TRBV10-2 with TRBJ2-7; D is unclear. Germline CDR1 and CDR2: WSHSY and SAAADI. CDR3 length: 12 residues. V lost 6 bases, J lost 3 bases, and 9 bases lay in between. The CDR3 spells CASSNDFYEQYF. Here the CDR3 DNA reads TGCGCCAGCAGCAACGACTTCTACGAGCAGTACTTC.

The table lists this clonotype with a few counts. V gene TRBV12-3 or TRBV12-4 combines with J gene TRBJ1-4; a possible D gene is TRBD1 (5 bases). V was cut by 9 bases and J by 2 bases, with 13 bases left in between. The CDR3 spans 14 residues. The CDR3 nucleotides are TGTGCCAGTCAAGAGGGGCAGACTAATGAAAAACTGTTTTTT. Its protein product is CASQEGQTNEKLFF.

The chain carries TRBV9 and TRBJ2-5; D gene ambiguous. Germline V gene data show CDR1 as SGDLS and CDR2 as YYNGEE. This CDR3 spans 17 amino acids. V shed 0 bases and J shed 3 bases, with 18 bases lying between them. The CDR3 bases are TGTGCCAGCAGCGTAGAGGACCAATACGGAGAAAAAGAGACCCAGTACTTC. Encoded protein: CASSVEDQYGEKETQYF.

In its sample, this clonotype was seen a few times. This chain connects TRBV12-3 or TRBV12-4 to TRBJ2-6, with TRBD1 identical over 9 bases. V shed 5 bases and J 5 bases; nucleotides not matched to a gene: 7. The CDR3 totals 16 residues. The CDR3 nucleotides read TGTGCCAGCAGTCCGGGACAGGGTGTCTGGGCCAACGTCCTGACTTTC. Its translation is CASSPGQGVWANVLTF.

CDR3 bases: TGCAGTGCCACTGGATCGCCGACAGGGATCAGGAATCAGCCCCAGCATTTT. Translating it yields CSATGSPTGIRNQPQHF. The chain is built from TRBV20-1 and TRBJ1-5, with 7 bases matching TRBD1. Germline V CDR1 and CDR2: DFQATT, SNEGSKA (reference sequence). The CDR3 is 17 amino acids. V trimming: 6 bases; J trimming: 4 bases; junction bases outside the gene matches: 18.

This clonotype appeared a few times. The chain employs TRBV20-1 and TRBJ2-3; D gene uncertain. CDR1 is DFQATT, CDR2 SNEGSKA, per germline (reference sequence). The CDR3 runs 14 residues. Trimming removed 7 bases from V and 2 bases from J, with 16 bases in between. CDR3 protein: CSVVPTLFTDTQYF. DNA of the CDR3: TGCAGTGTTGTTCCGACGCTTTTCACAGATACGCAGTATTTT.

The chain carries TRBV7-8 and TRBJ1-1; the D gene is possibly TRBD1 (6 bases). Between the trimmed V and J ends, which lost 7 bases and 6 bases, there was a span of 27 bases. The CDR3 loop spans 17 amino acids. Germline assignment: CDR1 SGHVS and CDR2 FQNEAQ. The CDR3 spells CASNPLGGMSRRPEAFF. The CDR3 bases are TGTGCCAGCAATCCCCTAGGGGGGATGTCGAGGCGCCCTGAAGCTTTCTTT.

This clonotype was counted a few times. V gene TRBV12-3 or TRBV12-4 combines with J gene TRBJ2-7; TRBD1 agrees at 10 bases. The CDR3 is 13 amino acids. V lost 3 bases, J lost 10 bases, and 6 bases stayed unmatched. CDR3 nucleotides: TGTGCCAGCAGTTTGGGACAGGGGACCCGCCAGTACTTC. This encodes CASSLGQGTRQYF.

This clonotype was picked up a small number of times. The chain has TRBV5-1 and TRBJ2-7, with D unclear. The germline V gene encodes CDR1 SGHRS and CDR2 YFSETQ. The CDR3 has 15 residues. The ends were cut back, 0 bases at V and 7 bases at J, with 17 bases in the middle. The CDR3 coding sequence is TGCGCCAGCAGCTTGGAACCTCGGACGCAAGGAGAGCAGTACTTC. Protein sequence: CASSLEPRTQGEQYF.

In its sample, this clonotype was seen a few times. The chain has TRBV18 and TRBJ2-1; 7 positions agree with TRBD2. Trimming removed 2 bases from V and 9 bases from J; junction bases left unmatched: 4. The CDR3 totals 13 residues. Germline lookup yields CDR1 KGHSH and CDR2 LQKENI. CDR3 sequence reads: CASSPVGEGEQFF. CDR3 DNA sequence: TGTGCCAGCTCACCAGTAGGGGAGGGTGAGCAGTTCTTC.

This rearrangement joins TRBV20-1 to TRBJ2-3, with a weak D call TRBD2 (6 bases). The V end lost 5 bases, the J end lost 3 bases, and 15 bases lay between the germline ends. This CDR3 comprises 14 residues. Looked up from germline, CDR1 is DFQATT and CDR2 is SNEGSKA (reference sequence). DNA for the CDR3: TGCAGTGCTCACCGACTGGGGGGTACAGATACGCAGTATTTT. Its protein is CSAHRLGGTDTQYF.

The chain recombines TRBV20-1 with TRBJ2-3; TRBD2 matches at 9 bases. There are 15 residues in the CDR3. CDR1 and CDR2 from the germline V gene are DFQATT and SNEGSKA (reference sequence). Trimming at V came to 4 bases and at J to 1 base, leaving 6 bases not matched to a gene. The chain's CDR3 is CSANGRTSGTDTQYF. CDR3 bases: TGCAGTGCTAACGGGCGGACTAGCGGCACAGATACGCAGTATTTT.

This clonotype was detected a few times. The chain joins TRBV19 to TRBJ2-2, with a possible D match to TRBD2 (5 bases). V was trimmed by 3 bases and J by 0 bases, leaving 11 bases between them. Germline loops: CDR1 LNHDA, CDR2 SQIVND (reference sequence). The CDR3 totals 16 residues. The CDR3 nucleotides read TGTGCCAGTAGTATTGGAGGCAGCGCGAACACCGGGGAGCTGTTTTTT. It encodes CASSIGGSANTGELFF.

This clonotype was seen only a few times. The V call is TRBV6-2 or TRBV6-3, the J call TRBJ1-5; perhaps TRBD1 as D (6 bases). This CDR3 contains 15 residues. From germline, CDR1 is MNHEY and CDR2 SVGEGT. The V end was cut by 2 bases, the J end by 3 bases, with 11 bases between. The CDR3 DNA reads TGTGCCAGCAGTTACCTCCGGGACACCAATCAGCCCCAGCATTTT. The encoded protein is CASSYLRDTNQPQHF.

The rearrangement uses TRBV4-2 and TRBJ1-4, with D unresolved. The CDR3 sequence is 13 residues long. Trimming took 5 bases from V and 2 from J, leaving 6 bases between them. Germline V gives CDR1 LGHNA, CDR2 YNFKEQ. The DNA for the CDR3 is TGTGCCAGCAGCGGTACGACTAATGAAAAACTGTTTTTT. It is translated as CASSGTTNEKLFF.

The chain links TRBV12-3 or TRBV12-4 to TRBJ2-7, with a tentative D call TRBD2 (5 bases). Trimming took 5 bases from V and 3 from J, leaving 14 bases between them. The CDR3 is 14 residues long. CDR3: CASSHLGVGYEQYF. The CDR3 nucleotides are TGTGCCAGCAGTCACTTGGGAGTGGGCTACGAGCAGTACTTC.

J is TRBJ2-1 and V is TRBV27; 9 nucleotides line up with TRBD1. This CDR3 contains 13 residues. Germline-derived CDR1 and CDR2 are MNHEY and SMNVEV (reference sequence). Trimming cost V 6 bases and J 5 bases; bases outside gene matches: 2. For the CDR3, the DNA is TGTGCCAGCAGGGGACAGGGACACAATGAGCAGTTCTTC. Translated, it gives CASRGQGHNEQFF.

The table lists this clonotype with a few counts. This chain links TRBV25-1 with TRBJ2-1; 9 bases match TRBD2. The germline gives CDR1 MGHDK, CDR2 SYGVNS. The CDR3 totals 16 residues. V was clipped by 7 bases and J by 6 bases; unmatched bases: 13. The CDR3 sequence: CASIASGTVVVNEQFF. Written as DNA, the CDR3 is TGTGCCAGCATAGCTAGCGGGACAGTAGTGGTCAATGAGCAGTTCTTC.

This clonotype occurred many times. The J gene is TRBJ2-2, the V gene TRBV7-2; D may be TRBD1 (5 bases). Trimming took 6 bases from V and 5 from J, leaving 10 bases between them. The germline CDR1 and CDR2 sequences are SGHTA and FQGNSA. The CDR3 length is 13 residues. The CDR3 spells CASSFQGTGELFF. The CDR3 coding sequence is TGTGCCAGCAGTTTCCAGGGAACCGGGGAGCTGTTTTTT.

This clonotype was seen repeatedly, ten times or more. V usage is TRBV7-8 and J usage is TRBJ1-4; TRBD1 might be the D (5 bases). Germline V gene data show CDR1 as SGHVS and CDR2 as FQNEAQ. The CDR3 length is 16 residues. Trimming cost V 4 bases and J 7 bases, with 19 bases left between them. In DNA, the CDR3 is TGTGCCAGCAGCTCTTCTTCGGGGACCGGGAGTGAAAAACTGTTTTTT. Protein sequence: CASSSSSGTGSEKLFF.

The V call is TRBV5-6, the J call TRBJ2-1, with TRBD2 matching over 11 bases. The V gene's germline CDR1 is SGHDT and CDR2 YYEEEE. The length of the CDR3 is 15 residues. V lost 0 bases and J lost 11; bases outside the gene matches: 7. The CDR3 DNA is TGTGCCAGCAGCTTGGAGGGACTAGCGGACCGAAAGCAGTTCTTC. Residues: CASSLEGLADRKQFF.

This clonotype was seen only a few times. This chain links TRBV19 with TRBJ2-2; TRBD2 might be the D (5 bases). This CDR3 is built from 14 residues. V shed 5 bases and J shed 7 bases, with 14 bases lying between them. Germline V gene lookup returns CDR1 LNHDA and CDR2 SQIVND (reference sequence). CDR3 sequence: CASSEGVGSGELFF. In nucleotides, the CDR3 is TGTGCCAGTAGTGAGGGAGTGGGAAGCGGGGAGCTGTTTTTT.

The CDR3 DNA sequence: TGTGCCAGCACCTTCTGGGGACAGGACAATGAGCAGTTCTTC. Protein sequence: CASTFWGQDNEQFF. The chain employs TRBV6-1 and TRBJ2-1; 8 bases align to TRBD1. The CDR3 spans 14 residues. V shed 7 bases and J 5 bases; nucleotides not matched to a gene: 7. CDR1 MNHNS and CDR2 SASEGT come from the germline V gene.

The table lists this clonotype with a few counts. CDR3 sequence: CASSVGRGGIAKNIQYF. In DNA form, the CDR3 reads TGTGCCAGCAGCGTAGGTAGGGGGGGGATAGCCAAAAACATTCAGTACTTC. The chain couples TRBV9 to TRBJ2-4, with TRBD2 as a possible D gene (7 bases). Trimming removed 0 bases at V and 0 bases at J, with 13 bases between. Germline CDR1 is SGDLS and CDR2 is YYNGEE. CDR3 size: 17 residues.

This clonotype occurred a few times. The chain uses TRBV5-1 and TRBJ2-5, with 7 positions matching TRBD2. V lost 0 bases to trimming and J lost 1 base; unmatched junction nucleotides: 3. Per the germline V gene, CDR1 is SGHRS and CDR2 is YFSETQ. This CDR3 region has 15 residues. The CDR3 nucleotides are TGCGCCAGCAGCTTGGGAGCGGGACTCCAAGAGACCCAGTACTTC. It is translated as CASSLGAGLQETQYF.

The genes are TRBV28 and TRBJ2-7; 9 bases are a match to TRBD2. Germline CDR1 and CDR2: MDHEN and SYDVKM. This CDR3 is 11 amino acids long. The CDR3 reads CGSGRSYEQYF. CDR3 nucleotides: TGTGGTAGCGGGAGATCGTACGAGCAGTACTTC.

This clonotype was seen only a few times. CDR3 in amino acids: CASSQAGLAGGITDTQYF. In nucleotides, the CDR3 is TGCGCCAGCAGCCAGGCGGGACTAGCGGGCGGGATCACAGATACGCAGTATTTT. The chain couples TRBV4-3 to TRBJ2-3; 12 nucleotides align to TRBD2. J was trimmed by 2 bases and V by 3 bases; bases with no gene match: 9. This CDR3 has 18 residues. CDR1 and CDR2 (germline): LGHNA, YSLEER.